The TCR beta chain under discussion was sequenced for a study of shared T cell receptors in the human thymus. V was trimmed by 8 bases and J by 10 bases, leaving 11 bases between them. The CDR3 extends over 10 amino acids. CDR1 and CDR2 (germline): MDHEN, SYDVKM. Some clones are missing from TCRdb's copy, which holds only in-frame ones; the method was immunoSEQ multiplex PCR. The profile covers over 450,000 clones, with more than 75% appearing a single time and more than 0.01% taken by the ten largest. These data also featured in a second study, about human thymus T cells. That publication notes: Donor material was obtained from healthy Finnish infants undergoing corrective surgery for congenital heart defects. Thymus specimens were resections from corrective heart surgery. Blood and thymic repertoires both appeared biased in V and J gene usage. Thymic repertoires from unrelated individuals overlapped highly, related research reported.

Source material: thymocytes. The sequence derives from a boy younger than two with a congenital heart defect. This chain joins TRBV28 and TRBJ1-1, with a possible D match to TRBD1 (5 bases). CDR3 protein: CASSRTSAFF. CDR3 DNA sequence: TGTGCCAGCTCCCGGACATCAGCTTTCTTT. The full variable domain, in which reference TRBV28 and TRBJ1-1 provide the parts outside the CDR3, is DVKVTQSSRYLVKRTGEKVFLECVQDMDHENMFWYRQDPGLGLRLIYFSYDVKMKEKGDIPEGYSVSREKKERFSLILESASTNQTSMYLCASSRTSAFFGQGTRLTVV.